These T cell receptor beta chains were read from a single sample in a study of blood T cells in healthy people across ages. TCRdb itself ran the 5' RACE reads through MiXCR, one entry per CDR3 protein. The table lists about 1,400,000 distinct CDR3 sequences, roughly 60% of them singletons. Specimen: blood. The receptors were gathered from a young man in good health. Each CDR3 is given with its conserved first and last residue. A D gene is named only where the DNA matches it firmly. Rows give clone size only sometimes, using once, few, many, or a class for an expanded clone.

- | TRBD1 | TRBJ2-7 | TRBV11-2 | CASSLDRNRGPLYEQYF | TGTGCCAGCAGCTTAGATAGGAACAGGGGACCCCTCTACGAGCAGTACTTC
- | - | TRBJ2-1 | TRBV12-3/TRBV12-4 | CTSSGQFKFF | TGTACCAGCAGCGGACAGTTCAAGTTCTTC
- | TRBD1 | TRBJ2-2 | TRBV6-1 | CASSALWTGDTGELFF | TGTGCCAGCAGTGCCCTATGGACAGGGGATACCGGGGAGCTGTTTTTT
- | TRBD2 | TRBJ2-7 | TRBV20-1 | CSAPVSGGTYEQYF | TGCAGTGCCCCTGTTAGCGGGGGAACCTACGAGCAGTACTTC
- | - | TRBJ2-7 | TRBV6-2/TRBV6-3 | CASMGRRAKQYF | TGTGCCAGCATGGGAAGGCGGGCGAAACAGTACTTC
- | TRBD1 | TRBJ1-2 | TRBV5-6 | CASRTWDRSYGYTF | TGTGCCAGCAGGACTTGGGACAGGAGCTATGGCTACACCTTC
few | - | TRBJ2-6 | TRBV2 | CASSDLKSSGANVLTF | TGTGCCAGCAGTGACCTTAAGAGCTCTGGGGCCAACGTCCTGACTTTC
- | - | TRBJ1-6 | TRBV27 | CASSPLWTDNNSPLHF | TGTGCCAGCAGTCCTCTATGGACGGATAATAATTCACCCCTCCACTTT
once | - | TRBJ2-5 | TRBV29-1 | CSVEDIGIGETQYF | TGCAGCGTTGAAGATATAGGGATCGGAGAGACCCAGTACTTC
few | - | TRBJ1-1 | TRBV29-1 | CSVWDNAAEAFF | TGCAGCGTTTGGGACAATGCCGCCGAGGCTTTCTTT
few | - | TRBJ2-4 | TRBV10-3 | CAISEGAAKNIQYF | TGTGCCATCAGTGAAGGTGCAGCCAAAAACATTCAGTACTTC
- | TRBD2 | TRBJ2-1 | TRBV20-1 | CSALGLAGSHEQFF | TGCAGTGCTTTGGGACTAGCGGGATCCCATGAGCAGTTCTTC
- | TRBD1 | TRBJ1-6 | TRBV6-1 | CASRPGQGRSLYNSPLHF | TGTGCCAGCAGGCCGGGACAGGGTCGCTCCCTCTATAATTCACCCCTCCACTTT
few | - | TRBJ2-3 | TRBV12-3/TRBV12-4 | CASSLRDGTDTQYF | TGTGCCAGCAGTCTTCGGGATGGCACAGATACGCAGTATTTT
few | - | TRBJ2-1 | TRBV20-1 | CSAREVTQIYNEQFF | TGCAGTGCTAGAGAAGTGACCCAGATCTACAATGAGCAGTTCTTC
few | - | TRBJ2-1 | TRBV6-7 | CASSGRQWPYNEQFF | TGTGCCAGCAGCGGACGACAATGGCCCTACAATGAGCAGTTCTTC
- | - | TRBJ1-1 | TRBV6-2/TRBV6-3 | CASSYSGAGDSFF | TGTGCCAGCAGTTACTCAGGCGCTGGAGACTCTTTCTTT
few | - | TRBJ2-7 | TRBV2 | CASSYGRIGSYEQYF | TGTGCCAGCAGTTATGGACGGATAGGCTCCTACGAGCAGTACTTC